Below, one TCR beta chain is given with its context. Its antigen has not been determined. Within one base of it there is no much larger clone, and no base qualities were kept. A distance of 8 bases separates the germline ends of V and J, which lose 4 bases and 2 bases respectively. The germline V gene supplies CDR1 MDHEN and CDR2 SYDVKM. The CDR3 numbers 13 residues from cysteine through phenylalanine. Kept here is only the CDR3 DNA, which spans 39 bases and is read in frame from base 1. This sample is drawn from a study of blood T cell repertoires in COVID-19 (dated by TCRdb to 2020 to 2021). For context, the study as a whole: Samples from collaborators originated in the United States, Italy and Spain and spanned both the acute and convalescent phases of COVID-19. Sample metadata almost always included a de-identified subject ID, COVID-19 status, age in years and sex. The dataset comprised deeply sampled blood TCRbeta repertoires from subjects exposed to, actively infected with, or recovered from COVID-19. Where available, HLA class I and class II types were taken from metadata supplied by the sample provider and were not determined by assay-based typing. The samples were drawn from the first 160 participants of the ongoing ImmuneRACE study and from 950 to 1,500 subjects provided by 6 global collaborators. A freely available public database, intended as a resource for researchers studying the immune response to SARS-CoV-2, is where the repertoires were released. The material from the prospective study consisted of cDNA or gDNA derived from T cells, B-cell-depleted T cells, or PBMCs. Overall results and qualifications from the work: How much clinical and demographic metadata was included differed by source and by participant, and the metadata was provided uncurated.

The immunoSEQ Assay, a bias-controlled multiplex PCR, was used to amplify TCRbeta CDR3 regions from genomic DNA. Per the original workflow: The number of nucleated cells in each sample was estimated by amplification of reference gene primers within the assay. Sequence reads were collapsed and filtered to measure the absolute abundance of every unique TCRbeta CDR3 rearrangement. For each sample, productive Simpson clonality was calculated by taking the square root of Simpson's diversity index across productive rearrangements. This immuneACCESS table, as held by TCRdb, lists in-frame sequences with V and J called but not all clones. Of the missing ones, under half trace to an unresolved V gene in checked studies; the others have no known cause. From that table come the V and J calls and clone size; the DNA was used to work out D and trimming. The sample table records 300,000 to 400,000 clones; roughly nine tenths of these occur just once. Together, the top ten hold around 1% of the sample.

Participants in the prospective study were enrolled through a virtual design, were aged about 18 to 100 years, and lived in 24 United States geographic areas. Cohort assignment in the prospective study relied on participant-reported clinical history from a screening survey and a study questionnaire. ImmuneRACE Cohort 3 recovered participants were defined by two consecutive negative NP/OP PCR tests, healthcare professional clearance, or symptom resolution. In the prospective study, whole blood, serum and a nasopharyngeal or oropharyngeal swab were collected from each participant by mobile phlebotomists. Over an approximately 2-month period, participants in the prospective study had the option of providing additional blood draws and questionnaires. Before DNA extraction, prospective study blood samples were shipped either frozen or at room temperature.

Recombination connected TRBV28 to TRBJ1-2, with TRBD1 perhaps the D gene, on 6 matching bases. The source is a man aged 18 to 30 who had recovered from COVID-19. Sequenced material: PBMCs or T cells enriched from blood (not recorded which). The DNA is TGTGCCAGCAGTTATGGACAGAACTATGGCTACACCTTC. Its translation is CASSYGQNYGYTF.